Only a few counts were recorded for the clone carrying this T cell receptor beta chain. Each CDR3 protein gets one entry after TCRdb re-called the PCR reads with MiXCR. The sample carries about 12,000 distinct CDR3 sequences, 55% to 60% recorded once. This CDR3 spans 15 amino acids. Germline-derived CDR1 and CDR2 are SGHVS and FQNEAQ. These data come from a study of tumor-infiltrating lymphocytes in oesophageal squamous cell carcinoma. V is TRBV7-8 and J is TRBJ2-5; D assignment may be TRBD1 or TRBD2 (5 bases each). The closer fit of TRBJ2-7 to the DNA end suggests the J call may be wrong. The sequencing input was esophageal tumor tissue. The receptor was isolated from a female donor with esophageal squamous cell carcinoma. CDR3 DNA sequence: TGTGCCAGCACCGGTTTTCAGGGACCCTCCTACGAGCAGTACTTC. Translated, it gives CASTGFQGPSYEQYF.